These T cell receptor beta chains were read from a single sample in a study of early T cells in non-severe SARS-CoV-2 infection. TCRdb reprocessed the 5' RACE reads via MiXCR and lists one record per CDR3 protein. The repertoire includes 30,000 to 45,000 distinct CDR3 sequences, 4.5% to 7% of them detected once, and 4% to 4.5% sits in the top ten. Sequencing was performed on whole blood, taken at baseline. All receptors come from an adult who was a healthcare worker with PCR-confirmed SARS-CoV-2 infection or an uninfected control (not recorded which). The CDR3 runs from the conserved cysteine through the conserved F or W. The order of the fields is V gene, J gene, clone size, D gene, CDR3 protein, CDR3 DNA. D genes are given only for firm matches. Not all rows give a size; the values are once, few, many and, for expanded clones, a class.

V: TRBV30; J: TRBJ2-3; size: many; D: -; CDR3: CAWSGDRTDTQYF; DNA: TGTGCCTGGAGTGGAGACCGGACGGATACGCAGTATTTT
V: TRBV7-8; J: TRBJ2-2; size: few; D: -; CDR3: CASSFRDGSPTSTGELFF; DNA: TGTGCCAGCAGCTTTCGGGACGGAAGTCCGACGAGCACCGGGGAGCTGTTTTTT
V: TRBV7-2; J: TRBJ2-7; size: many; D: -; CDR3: CASSRVGSYEQYF; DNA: TGTGCCAGCAGCCGGGTGGGCTCCTACGAGCAGTACTTC
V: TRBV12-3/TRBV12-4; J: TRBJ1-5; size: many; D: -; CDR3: CASSLERNSNQPQHF; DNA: TGTGCCAGCAGTTTAGAGAGGAATAGCAATCAGCCCCAGCATTTT
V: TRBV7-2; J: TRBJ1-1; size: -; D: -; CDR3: CASSPQGRGTEAFF; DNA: TGTGCCAGCAGCCCACAGGGAAGGGGCACTGAAGCTTTCTTT
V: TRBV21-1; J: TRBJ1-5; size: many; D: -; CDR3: CASSRRNRGGKDQPQHF; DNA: TGTGCCAGCAGCAGGCGTAACAGGGGCGGAAAGGATCAGCCCCAGCATTTT
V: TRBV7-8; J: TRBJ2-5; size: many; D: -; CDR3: CASSRNSVQETQYF; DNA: TGTGCCAGCTCCCGCAATAGCGTCCAAGAGACCCAGTACTTC
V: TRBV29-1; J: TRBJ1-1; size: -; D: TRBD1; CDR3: CSVHRDRGTEAFF; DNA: TGCAGCGTCCACCGGGACAGGGGCACTGAAGCTTTCTTT
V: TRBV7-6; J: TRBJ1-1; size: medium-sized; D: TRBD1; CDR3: CASSLAGQGNTEAFF; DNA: TGTGCCAGCAGCTTAGCGGGACAGGGGAACACTGAAGCTTTCTTT
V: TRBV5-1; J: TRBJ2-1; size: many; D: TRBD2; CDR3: CASSGEPLAGSSYNEQFF; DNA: TGCGCCAGCAGCGGAGAACCTTTAGCGGGCAGCTCCTACAATGAGCAGTTCTTC
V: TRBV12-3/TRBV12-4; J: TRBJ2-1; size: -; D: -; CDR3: CASSPLYGLAGNEQFF; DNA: TGTGCCAGCAGTCCCCTCTACGGGCTAGCTGGGAATGAGCAGTTCTTC
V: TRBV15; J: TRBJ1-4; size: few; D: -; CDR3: CATSPGLRREKLFF; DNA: TGTGCCACCAGCCCAGGACTCCGGAGGGAAAAACTGTTTTTT
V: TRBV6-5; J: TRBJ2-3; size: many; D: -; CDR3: CASRAGRPDTQYF; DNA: TGTGCCAGCAGGGCGGGACGTCCAGATACGCAGTATTTT
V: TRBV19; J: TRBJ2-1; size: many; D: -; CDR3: CASRGGYNEQFF; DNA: TGTGCCAGCCGAGGGGGTTACAATGAGCAGTTCTTC
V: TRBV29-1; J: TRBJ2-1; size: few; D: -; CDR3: CSVEGLGTLEQFF; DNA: TGCAGCGTTGAAGGCCTCGGGACGCTGGAGCAGTTCTTC
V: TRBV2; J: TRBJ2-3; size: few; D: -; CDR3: CASKGSSTSTDTQYF; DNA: TGTGCCAGCAAAGGGTCTAGCACTAGCACAGATACGCAGTATTTT
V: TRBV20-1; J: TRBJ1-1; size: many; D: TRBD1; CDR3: CSAPQGARTEAFF; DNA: TGCAGTGCGCCCCAGGGGGCACGGACTGAAGCTTTCTTT
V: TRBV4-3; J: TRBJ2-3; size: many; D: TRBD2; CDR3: CASSRIGLAGETDTQYF; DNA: TGCGCCAGCAGCCGTATCGGACTAGCGGGGGAGACAGATACGCAGTATTTT
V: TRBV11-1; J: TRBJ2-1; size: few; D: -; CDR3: CASTSRVVSYNEQFF; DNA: TGTGCCAGCACCTCCAGGGTGGTGAGCTACAATGAGCAGTTCTTC
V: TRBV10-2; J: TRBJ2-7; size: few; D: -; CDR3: CASGPGVAEQYF; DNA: TGCGCCAGCGGTCCAGGGGTCGCCGAGCAGTACTTC
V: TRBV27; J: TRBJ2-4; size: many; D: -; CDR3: CASSPGTLRRDIQYF; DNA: TGTGCCAGCAGTCCGGGGACACTCCGGAGGGACATTCAGTACTTC
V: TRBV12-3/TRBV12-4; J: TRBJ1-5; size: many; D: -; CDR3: CASSLEGQPQHF; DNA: TGTGCCAGCAGTTTAGAGGGACAGCCCCAGCATTTT
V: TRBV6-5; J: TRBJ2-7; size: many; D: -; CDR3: CASFGTDSYEQYF; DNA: TGTGCCAGCTTCGGGACGGACTCCTACGAGCAGTACTTC
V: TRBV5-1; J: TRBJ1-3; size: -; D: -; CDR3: CASSFGGLRYGNTIYF; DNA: TGCGCCAGCAGCTTCGGGGGCCTGCGGTATGGAAACACCATATATTTT
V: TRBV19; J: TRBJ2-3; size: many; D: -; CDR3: CASSIAAADTQYF; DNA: TGTGCCAGTAGTATAGCGGCAGCAGATACGCAGTATTTT
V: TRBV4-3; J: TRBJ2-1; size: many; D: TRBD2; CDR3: CASSQGGAGPYNEQFF; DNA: TGCGCCAGCAGCCAAGGGGGAGCGGGGCCCTACAATGAGCAGTTCTTC
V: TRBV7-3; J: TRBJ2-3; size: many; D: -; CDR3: CASSSREGDTQYF; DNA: TGTGCCAGCAGCTCCAGGGAAGGCGATACGCAGTATTTT
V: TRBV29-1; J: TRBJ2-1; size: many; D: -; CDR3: CSVDRAQGTYNEQFF; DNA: TGCAGCGTTGACAGGGCGCAGGGTACCTACAATGAGCAGTTCTTC
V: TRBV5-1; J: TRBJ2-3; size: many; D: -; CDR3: CASSGDGSTDTQYF; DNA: TGCGCCAGCTCCGGGGACGGTAGCACAGATACGCAGTATTTT
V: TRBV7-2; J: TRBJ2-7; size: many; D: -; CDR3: CASSPHPGGRDYEQYF; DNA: TGTGCCAGCAGCCCCCACCCGGGGGGCAGGGACTACGAGCAGTACTTC
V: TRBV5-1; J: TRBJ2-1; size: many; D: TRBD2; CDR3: CASSFSGSYNEQFF; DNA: TGCGCCAGCAGCTTTAGCGGGTCCTACAATGAGCAGTTCTTC
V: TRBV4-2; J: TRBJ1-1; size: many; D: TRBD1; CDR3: CASSQPRTGGTEAFF; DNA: TGTGCCAGCAGCCAACCCCGGACAGGGGGCACTGAAGCTTTCTTT
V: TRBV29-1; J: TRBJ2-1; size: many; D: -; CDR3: CSVLSGVRNEQFF; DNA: TGCAGCGTGTTATCGGGGGTCCGCAATGAGCAGTTCTTC
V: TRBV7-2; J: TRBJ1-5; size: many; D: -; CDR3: CASTPTRGPNQPQHF; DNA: TGTGCCAGCACCCCCACCCGGGGCCCTAATCAGCCCCAGCATTTT
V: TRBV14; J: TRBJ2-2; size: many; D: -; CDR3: CASSQDGYPTGELFF; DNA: TGTGCCAGCAGCCAAGATGGCTACCCGACCGGGGAGCTGTTTTTT
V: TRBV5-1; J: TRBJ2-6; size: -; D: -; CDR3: CASSPQDSGANVLTF; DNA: TGCGCCAGCAGCCCTCAGGACTCTGGGGCCAACGTCCTGACTTTC
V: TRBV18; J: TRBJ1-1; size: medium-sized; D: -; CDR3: CASSPLPPTHTEAFF; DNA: TGTGCCAGCTCACCACTGCCGCCGACTCACACTGAAGCTTTCTTT
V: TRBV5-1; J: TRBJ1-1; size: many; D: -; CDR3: CASSFGGSATEAFF; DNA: TGCGCCAGCAGCTTCGGGGGGTCGGCCACTGAAGCTTTCTTT
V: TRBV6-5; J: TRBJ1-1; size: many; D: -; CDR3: CASSRPTGRTEAFF; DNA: TGTGCCAGCAGTCGACCGACAGGTCGGACTGAAGCTTTCTTT
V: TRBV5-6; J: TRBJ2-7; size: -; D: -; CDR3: CASSLVGQIYEQYF; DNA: TGTGCCAGCAGCTTGGTGGGCCAGATCTACGAGCAGTACTTC
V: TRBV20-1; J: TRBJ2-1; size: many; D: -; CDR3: CSAPGLSYNEQFF; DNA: TGCAGTGCCCCCGGACTTTCCTACAATGAGCAGTTCTTC
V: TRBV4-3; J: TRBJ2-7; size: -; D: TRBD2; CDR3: CASSQGTSDGQYF; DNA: TGCGCCAGCAGCCAGGGGACTAGCGACGGGCAGTACTTC
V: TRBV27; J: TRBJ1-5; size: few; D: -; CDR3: CASSWGRRDQPQHF; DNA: TGTGCCAGCAGTTGGGGAAGGAGGGATCAGCCCCAGCATTTT
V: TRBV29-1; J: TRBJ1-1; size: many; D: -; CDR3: CSVYSERGTEAFF; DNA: TGCAGCGTTTATTCAGAACGGGGGACTGAAGCTTTCTTT
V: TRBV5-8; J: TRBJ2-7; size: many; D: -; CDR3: CASSPGWEPFHEQYF; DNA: TGTGCCAGCAGTCCCGGATGGGAACCATTCCACGAGCAGTACTTC
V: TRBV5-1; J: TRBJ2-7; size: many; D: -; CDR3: CASSPGLGVYEQYF; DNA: TGCGCCAGCAGCCCGGGACTTGGGGTTTACGAGCAGTACTTC
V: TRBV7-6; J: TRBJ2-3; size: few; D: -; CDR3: CASSLFGLRDTQYF; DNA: TGTGCCAGCAGCTTGTTTGGGTTGAGGGATACGCAGTATTTT